Listed below are T cell receptor beta chains from one sample, sequenced in a study of shared clonotypes between healthy human individuals. Using immunoSEQ multiplex PCR, the repertoire was profiled, and TCRdb retains in-frame clones only, with some absent. The sample carries around 700,000 clones, about 78% recorded once. Sequencing input: memory CD4+ T cells sorted from blood. The receptors were sampled from a woman in her thirties in good health. CDR3s include the opening cysteine and the closing phenylalanine or tryptophan. The D gene is left open where the match is weak. Only part of the rows carry a size: once, few, many, or a class if the clone is expanded.

>TRBJ1-4|TRBV19|-|-|15
CASSIHLETNEKLFF
TGTGCCAGTAGTATACACCTGGAGACTAATGAAAAACTGTTTTTT
>TRBJ2-1|TRBV11-2|TRBD2|-|15
CASSRSGSMGNEQFF
TGTGCCAGCAGCCGTAGCGGGAGTATGGGCAATGAGCAGTTCTTC
>TRBJ1-2|TRBV4-2|-|-|19
CASSQDSNRANFLSYGYTF
TGTGCCAGCAGCCAAGATAGTAACAGGGCAAATTTTCTTAGCTATGGCTACACCTTC
>TRBJ2-7|TRBV14|TRBD1|-|15
CASSHLGQGIYEQYF
TGTGCCAGCAGCCACCTGGGACAGGGGATCTACGAGCAGTACTTC
>TRBJ2-7|TRBV6-1|-|few|13
CASSNPGTGVRYF
TGTGCCAGCAGTAACCCCGGGACTGGAGTTCGGTACTTC
>TRBJ1-1|TRBV11-2|TRBD1|-|17
CASSSPWLRDRNTEAFF
TGTGCCAGCAGCTCTCCCTGGCTCCGGGACAGGAACACTGAAGCTTTCTTT
>TRBJ2-1|TRBV18|TRBD2|-|16
CASSPMSQREWNEQFF
TGTGCCAGCTCACCAATGAGCCAGCGGGAGTGGAATGAGCAGTTCTTC
>TRBJ2-1|TRBV10-2|-|many|15
CASSEQGLFGEGAFF
-
>TRBJ2-1|TRBV5-1|-|once|15
CASSPVDRSYNEQFF
TGCGCCAGCAGCCCCGTGGACCGCTCCTACAATGAGCAGTTCTTC
>TRBJ2-7|TRBV11-2|TRBD2|-|14
CASTPSGRPLEQYF
TGTGCCAGCACCCCTAGCGGGAGGCCTTTAGAGCAGTACTTC
>TRBJ2-1|TRBV9|TRBD1|many|16
CASSVAGTGGQNEQFF
TGTGCCAGCAGCGTAGCGGGGACAGGGGGCCAAAATGAGCAGTTCTTC
>TRBJ2-7|TRBV11-2|TRBD2|once|18
CASSPVRRTSGRRGEQYF
TGTGCCAGCAGCCCAGTCAGGCGGACTAGCGGGAGAAGAGGAGAGCAGTACTTC
>TRBJ2-7|TRBV9|-|-|13
CASSESVGYEQYF
TGTGCCAGCAGCGAGTCCGTCGGGTACGAGCAGTACTTC
>TRBJ1-3|TRBV7-6|-|-|19
CASSSRNNRQVHSGNTIYF
TGTGCCAGCAGCTCACGTAATAACCGACAGGTCCACTCTGGAAACACCATATATTTT
>TRBJ1-4|TRBV4-1|-|-|14
CASSLQGYNEKLFF
TGCGCCAGCAGCCTCCAGGGCTATAATGAAAAACTGTTTTTT
>TRBJ1-5|TRBV5-1|-|few|15
CANMRWGGHNQPQHF
TGCGCCAACATGAGGTGGGGGGGACACAATCAGCCCCAGCATTTT
>TRBJ2-1|TRBV27|-|-|15
CASSLREHQSYEQFF
TGTGCCAGCAGTTTAAGGGAGCACCAGTCGTATGAGCAGTTCTTC
>TRBJ2-3|TRBV14|TRBD2|once|19
CASSQDPLPFAGGHDTQYF
TGTGCCAGCAGCCAAGATCCCCTACCCTTCGCGGGAGGTCACGATACGCAGTATTTT
>TRBJ2-7|TRBV27|TRBD1|many|15
CASRPQGATTYEQYF
TGTGCCAGCAGGCCTCAGGGGGCGACGACCTACGAGCAGTACTTC